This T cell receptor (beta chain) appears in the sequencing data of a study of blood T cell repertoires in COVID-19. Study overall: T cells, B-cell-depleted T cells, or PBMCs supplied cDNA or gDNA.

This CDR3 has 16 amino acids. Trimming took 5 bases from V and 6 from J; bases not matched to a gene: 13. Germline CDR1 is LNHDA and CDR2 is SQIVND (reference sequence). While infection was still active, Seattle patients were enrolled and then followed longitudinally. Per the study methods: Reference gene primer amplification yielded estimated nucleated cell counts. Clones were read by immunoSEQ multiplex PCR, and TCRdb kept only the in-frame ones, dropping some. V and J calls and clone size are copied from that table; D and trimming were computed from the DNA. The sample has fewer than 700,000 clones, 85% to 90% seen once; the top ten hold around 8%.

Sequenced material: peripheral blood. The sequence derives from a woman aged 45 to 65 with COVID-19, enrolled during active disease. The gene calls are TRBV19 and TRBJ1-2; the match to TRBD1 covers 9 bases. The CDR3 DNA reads TGTGCCAGTAGTGCGGTACGCCGGGACAGGGCTCATGGCTACACCTTC. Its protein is CASSAVRRDRAHGYTF.